Listed below are T cell receptor beta chains from one sample, sequenced in a study of T cell responses to AZD1222 COVID-19 vaccine. TCRdb's table, derived via immunoSEQ multiplex PCR, lists solely in-frame clones and lacks some. The sample contains approximately 61,000 clones, about four fifths of which appear only once. The material was peripheral blood, obtained 28 days after the second AZD1222 dose. The receptors here all came from an adult who received the AZD1222 COVID-19 vaccine. CDR3s include the opening cysteine and the closing phenylalanine or tryptophan. D genes are given only for firm matches. Where a row states a size, it is once, few, many or the class of an expanded clone; other rows omit it.

clone_size	v_call	j_call	d_call	cdr3_aa	cdr3_nt
NA	TRBV30	TRBJ2-5	NA	CAWSLQGTQYF	TGTGCCTGGAGTTTACAGGGGACCCAGTACTTC
NA	TRBV28	TRBJ2-4	TRBD2	CASSETSGSTLAKNIQYF	TGTGCCAGCAGTGAAACTAGCGGGTCGACTCTAGCCAAAAACATTCAGTACTTC
NA	TRBV11-2	TRBJ2-2	NA	CASSLDRGAAYTGELFF	TGTGCCAGCAGCTTAGATCGGGGGGCTGCGTATACCGGGGAGCTGTTTTTT
NA	TRBV7-9	TRBJ2-3	NA	CASSLETDTQYF	TGTGCCAGCAGCTTAGAGACAGATACGCAGTATTTT
NA	TRBV28	TRBJ1-2	NA	CASARTPYGYTF	TGTGCCAGTGCACGGACACCCTATGGCTACACCTTC
NA	TRBV7-2	TRBJ2-1	NA	CASSLAVNSYNEQFF	TGTGCCAGCAGCTTAGCGGTTAACTCCTACAATGAGCAGTTCTTC
once	TRBV28	TRBJ2-3	TRBD1	CASTKPGTGRDTQYF	TGTGCCAGCACCAAACCCGGGACAGGGAGGGATACGCAGTATTTT
NA	TRBV11-3	TRBJ2-2	NA	CASSLEGRVNTGELFF	TGTGCCAGCAGCTTAGAGGGCAGGGTGAACACCGGGGAGCTGTTTTTT
NA	TRBV27	TRBJ1-2	NA	CASSRDGATNYGYTF	TGTGCCAGCAGCCGGGATGGGGCCACTAACTATGGCTACACCTTC
NA	TRBV16	TRBJ1-2	TRBD1	CASSSKGQGWGYTF	TGTGCCAGCAGCTCAAAGGGACAGGGCTGGGGCTACACCTTC
NA	TRBV5-8	TRBJ1-1	NA	CASSLPGLGAFF	TGTGCCAGCAGCCTGCCTGGACTCGGAGCTTTCTTT
NA	TRBV19	TRBJ2-1	NA	CASSWGGLPTSNEQFF	TGTGCCAGTAGCTGGGGGGGCCTACCGACCAGCAATGAGCAGTTCTTC
NA	TRBV9	TRBJ2-3	NA	CASSVGQVTDTQYF	TGTGCCAGCAGCGTAGGTCAAGTCACAGATACGCAGTATTTT
few	TRBV7-2	TRBJ2-1	NA	CASSLFGRGKFF	TGTGCCAGCAGCTTATTCGGCAGGGGCAAGTTCTTC
NA	TRBV28	TRBJ1-6	TRBD1	CASSYGQGNNSPLHF	TGTGCCAGCAGTTACGGACAGGGGAATAATTCACCCCTCCACTTT
NA	TRBV19	TRBJ2-7	NA	CASSAGDTYEQYF	TGTGCCAGTAGTGCAGGTGACACCTACGAGCAGTACTTC
once	TRBV24-1	TRBJ1-5	NA	CATSDQTQGFAGQPQHF	TGTGCCACCAGTGATCAGACCCAGGGTTTTGCAGGACAGCCCCAGCATTTT
NA	TRBV24-1	TRBJ2-3	NA	CATSFTDTQYF	TGTGCCACCAGCTTCACAGATACGCAGTATTTT
NA	TRBV18	TRBJ1-1	TRBD1	CASSPDRVGTEAFF	TGTGCCAGCTCACCGGACAGGGTTGGTACTGAAGCTTTCTTT
NA	TRBV7-2	TRBJ2-2	NA	CASSSGVRGTGELFF	TGTGCCAGCAGCTCTGGGGTTCGGGGGACCGGGGAGCTGTTTTTT
NA	TRBV30	TRBJ2-1	TRBD2	CAWSVGLAGHDEQFF	TGTGCCTGGAGTGTGGGGCTAGCGGGTCACGATGAGCAGTTCTTC
NA	TRBV30	TRBJ2-5	TRBD1	CAWSVKGAQETQYF	TGTGCCTGGAGTGTAAAGGGGGCCCAAGAGACCCAGTACTTC
few	TRBV28	TRBJ2-1	NA	CASSFDQRVSSYNEQFF	TGTGCCAGCAGTTTTGACCAGCGGGTTAGCTCCTACAATGAGCAGTTCTTC
NA	TRBV5-1	TRBJ1-5	TRBD1	CASSLAPTGGNQPQHF	TGCGCCAGCAGCTTGGCCCCGACAGGGGGCAATCAGCCCCAGCATTTT
NA	TRBV6-5	TRBJ2-7	NA	CASSRDRLGEQYF	TGTGCCAGCAGTAGGGATCGCCTAGGGGAGCAGTACTTC
NA	TRBV29-1	TRBJ2-7	TRBD1	CSVRGQGDQPHEQYF	TGCAGCGTTCGAGGACAGGGGGATCAACCTCACGAGCAGTACTTC
NA	TRBV7-2	TRBJ1-3	NA	CASRGRGDGNTIYF	TGTGCCAGCAGGGGGAGGGGCGATGGAAACACCATATATTTT
NA	TRBV29-1	TRBJ2-1	NA	CSVEAVSRILYNEQFF	TGCAGCGTTGAAGCCGTTAGCAGGATACTTTACAATGAGCAGTTCTTC
NA	TRBV2	TRBJ2-1	NA	CASSLQGIYNEQFF	TGTGCCAGCAGCCTACAGGGTATCTACAATGAGCAGTTCTTC
NA	TRBV28	TRBJ2-4	TRBD2	CASSSPQGGSDIQYF	TGTGCCAGCAGTTCCCCTCAAGGCGGGAGTGACATTCAGTACTTC
NA	TRBV28	TRBJ2-1	TRBD2	CASSFLAGVDDNEQFF	TGTGCCAGCAGTTTCTTAGCGGGAGTGGATGACAATGAGCAGTTCTTC
NA	TRBV19	TRBJ1-1	NA	CASSIIRRERSTEAFF	TGTGCCAGTAGCATAATTCGCAGGGAAAGAAGCACTGAAGCTTTCTTT
NA	TRBV9	TRBJ2-3	TRBD2	CASSVSGGTDTQYF	TGTGCCAGCAGCGTGAGCGGGGGCACAGATACGCAGTATTTT
NA	TRBV19	TRBJ1-2	TRBD1	CASSALSRDREGYTF	TGTGCCAGTAGTGCCCTCTCCCGGGACAGGGAAGGCTACACCTTC
NA	TRBV15	TRBJ2-4	NA	CATSRGQGIQYF	TGTGCCACCAGCAGGGGGCAGGGCATTCAGTACTTC
NA	TRBV5-4	TRBJ1-2	NA	CASRVDNKHGYTF	TGTGCCAGCAGAGTCGACAATAAGCATGGCTACACCTTC
NA	TRBV24-1	TRBJ2-5	NA	CATSDGGLRGETQYF	TGTGCCACCAGTGATGGGGGGCTCCGGGGGGAGACCCAGTACTTC
NA	TRBV6-2/TRBV6-3	TRBJ1-6	TRBD1	CASSPGQGIYNSPLHF	TGTGCCAGCAGTCCGGGACAGGGGATCTATAATTCACCCCTCCACTTT